The clone carrying this T cell receptor beta chain was detected many times. Both TCRalpha and TCRbeta chains were reverse transcribed with V-gene-specific primers. Amplification, which lasted around 22 PCR cycles, used a constant-region primer and V-primer adapter to amplify TCRs. TCRdb ran MiXCR on the reads and lists one entry per CDR3 protein. The sample shows approximately 91,000 distinct CDR3 sequences, 20% to 25% of them seen only once. These data are taken from a study of low-dose radiotherapy and immunotherapy resistance in tumors. Study as a whole: The treatment that patients received was intravenous nivolumab 240 mg every two weeks plus ipilimumab 1 mg/kg every six weeks.

Time point noted: after trial treatment. Specified treatment: LDRT plus nivolumab, ipilimumab, low-dose cyclophosphamide and aspirin (RACIN trial). Every donor was treated with nivolumab, ipilimumab, aspirin, low-dose cyclophosphamide and also low-dose radiotherapy. The CDR3 runs 14 residues. Trimming shortened V by 5 bases and J by 5 bases, and 15 bases separated the two germline ends. From germline, CDR1 is SGHTA and CDR2 FQGTGA. The TCR was taken from a female donor with ovarian cancer. The V call is TRBV7-3, the J call TRBJ1-1; D perhaps matches TRBD1 (5 bases). Sequences were derived from PBMCs, sampled after low-dose radiotherapy plus immunotherapy. The CDR3 sequence is CASSPNGAGTEAFF. For the CDR3, the DNA is TGTGCCAGCAGCCCCAACGGGGCCGGGACTGAAGCTTTCTTT.